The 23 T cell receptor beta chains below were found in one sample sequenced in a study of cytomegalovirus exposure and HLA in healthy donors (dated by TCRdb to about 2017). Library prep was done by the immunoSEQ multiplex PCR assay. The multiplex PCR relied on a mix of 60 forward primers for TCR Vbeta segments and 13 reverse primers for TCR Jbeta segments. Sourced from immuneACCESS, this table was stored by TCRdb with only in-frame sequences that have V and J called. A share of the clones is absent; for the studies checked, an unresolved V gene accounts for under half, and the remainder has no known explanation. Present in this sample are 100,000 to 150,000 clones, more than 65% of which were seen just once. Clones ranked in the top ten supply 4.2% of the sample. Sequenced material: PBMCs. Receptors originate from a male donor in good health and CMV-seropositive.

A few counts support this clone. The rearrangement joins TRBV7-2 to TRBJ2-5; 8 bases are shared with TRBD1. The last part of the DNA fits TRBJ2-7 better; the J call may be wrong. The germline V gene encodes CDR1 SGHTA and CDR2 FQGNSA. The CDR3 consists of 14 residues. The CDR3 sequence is CASSAPGQAYEQYF. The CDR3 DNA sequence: TGTGCCAGCAGCGCCCCGGGACAGGCCTACGAGCAGTACTTC.

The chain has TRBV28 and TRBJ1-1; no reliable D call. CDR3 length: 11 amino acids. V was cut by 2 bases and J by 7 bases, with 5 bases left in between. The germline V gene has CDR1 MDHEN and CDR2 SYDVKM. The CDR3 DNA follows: TGTGCCAGCAGTTTACGGGGTGAAGCTTTCTTT. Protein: CASSLRGEAFF.

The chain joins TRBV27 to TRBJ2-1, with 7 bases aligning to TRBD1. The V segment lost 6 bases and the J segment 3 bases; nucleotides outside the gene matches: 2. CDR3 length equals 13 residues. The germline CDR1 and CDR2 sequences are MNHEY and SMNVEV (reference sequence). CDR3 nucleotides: TGTGCCAGCAGCGGGACAGACTACAATGAGCAGTTCTTC. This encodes CASSGTDYNEQFF.

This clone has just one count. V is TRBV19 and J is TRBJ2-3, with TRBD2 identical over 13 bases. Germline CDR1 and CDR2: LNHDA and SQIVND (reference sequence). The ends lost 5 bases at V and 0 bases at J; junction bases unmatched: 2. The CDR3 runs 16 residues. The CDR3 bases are TGTGCCAGTAGTCAACTAGCGGGGGGGAGCACAGATACGCAGTATTTT. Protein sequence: CASSQLAGGSTDTQYF.

The CDR3 bases are TGTGCCAGCAGTGAGGCCTCCGGGACTAGAGTTTCCGAGCAGTACTTC. Translating gives CASSEASGTRVSEQYF. V gene TRBV28 combines with J gene TRBJ2-7; 8 bases line up with TRBD2. This CDR3 has 16 amino acids. J lost 6 bases, V lost 5 bases, and 15 bases had no gene match. From germline, CDR1 is MDHEN and CDR2 SYDVKM.

The CDR3 region is CSVAQTSSTTNEQFF. The CDR3 DNA sequence: TGCAGCGTCGCCCAGACTAGCTCCACTACCAATGAGCAGTTCTTC. The V and J genes are TRBV29-1 and TRBJ2-1, with 7 bases that match TRBD2. J gave up 6 bases and V 6 bases, and 14 bases lay outside the gene matches. CDR1 SQVTM and CDR2 ANQGSEA come from the germline V gene. The CDR3 has 15 residues.

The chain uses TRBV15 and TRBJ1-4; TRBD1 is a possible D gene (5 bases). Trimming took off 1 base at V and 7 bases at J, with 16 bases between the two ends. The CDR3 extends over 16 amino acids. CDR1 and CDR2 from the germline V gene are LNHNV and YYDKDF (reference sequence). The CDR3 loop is CATSRGGAGYGEKLFF. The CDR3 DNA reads TGTGCCACCAGCAGAGGTGGAGCAGGGTATGGTGAAAAACTGTTTTTT. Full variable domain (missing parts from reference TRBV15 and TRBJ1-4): DAMVIQNPRYQVTQFGKPVTLSCSQTLNHNVMYWYQQKSSQAPKLLFHYYDKDFNNEADTPDNFQSRRPNTSFCFLDIRSPGLGDTAMYLCATSRGGAGYGEKLFFGSGTQLSVL.

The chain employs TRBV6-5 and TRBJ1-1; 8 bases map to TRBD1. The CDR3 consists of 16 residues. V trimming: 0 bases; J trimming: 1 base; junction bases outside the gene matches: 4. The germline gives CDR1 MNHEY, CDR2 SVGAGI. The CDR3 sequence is CASSYSGTGGNTEAFF. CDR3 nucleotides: TGTGCCAGCAGTTACTCGGGGACAGGAGGGAACACTGAAGCTTTCTTT.

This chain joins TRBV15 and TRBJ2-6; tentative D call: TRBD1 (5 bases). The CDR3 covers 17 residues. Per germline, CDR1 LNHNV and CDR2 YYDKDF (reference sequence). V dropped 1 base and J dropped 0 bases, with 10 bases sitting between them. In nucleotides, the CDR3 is TGTGCCACCAGCAGAGCTCAGGGTCACTCTGGGGCCAACGTCCTGACTTTC. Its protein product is CATSRAQGHSGANVLTF.

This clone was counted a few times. CDR3 residues: CASSKYKDWSSNEQFF. In DNA, the CDR3 is TGTGCCAGCAGCAAATATAAGGACTGGTCTTCCAATGAGCAGTTCTTC. The V and J genes are TRBV21-1 and TRBJ2-1; the listed D gene, TRBD2, was not tested against the DNA. TRBV21-1 is a pseudogene segment. The CDR3 spans 16 residues.

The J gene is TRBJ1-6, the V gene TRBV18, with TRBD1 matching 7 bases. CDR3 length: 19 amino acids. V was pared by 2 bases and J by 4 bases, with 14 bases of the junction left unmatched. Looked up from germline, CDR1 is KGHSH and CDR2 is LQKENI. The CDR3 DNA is TGTGCCAGCTCACCAAAATCACAGGGGCATACGACATATAATTCACCCCTCCACTTT. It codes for CASSPKSQGHTTYNSPLHF.

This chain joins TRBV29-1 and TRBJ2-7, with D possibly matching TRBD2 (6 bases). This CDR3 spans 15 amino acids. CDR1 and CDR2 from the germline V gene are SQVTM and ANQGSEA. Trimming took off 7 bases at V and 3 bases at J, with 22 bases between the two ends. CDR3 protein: CSALEEGDSGYEQYF. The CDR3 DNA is TGCAGCGCCCTAGAGGAGGGAGACAGTGGCTACGAGCAGTACTTC.

Written as DNA, the CDR3 is TGTGCCAGCAGCGTAGTAGAAGGACTTTCAGATACGCAGTATTTT. This gives the protein CASSVVEGLSDTQYF. V and J are TRBV9 and TRBJ2-3, with a tentative D call TRBD2 (5 bases). Germline lookup yields CDR1 SGDLS and CDR2 YYNGEE. There are 15 residues in the CDR3. V lost 0 bases and J lost 4, with 12 bases in between.

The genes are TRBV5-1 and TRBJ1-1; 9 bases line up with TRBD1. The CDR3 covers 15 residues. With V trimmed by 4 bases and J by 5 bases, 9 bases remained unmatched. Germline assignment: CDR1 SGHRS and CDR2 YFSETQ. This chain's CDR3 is CASSLEGQGGTEAFF. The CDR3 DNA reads TGCGCCAGCAGCCTAGAGGGACAGGGAGGAACTGAAGCTTTCTTT.

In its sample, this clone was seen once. The chain's CDR3 is CASSLNLAGTYNEQFF. CDR3 DNA: TGTGCCAGCAGCCTCAATCTAGCGGGGACCTACAATGAGCAGTTCTTC. The V and J genes are TRBV5-4 and TRBJ2-1, with 9 bases matching TRBD2. The CDR3 consists of 16 residues. Germline V gives CDR1 SGHNT, CDR2 YYREEE (reference sequence). V lost 4 bases, J lost 2 bases, and 7 bases stayed unmatched.

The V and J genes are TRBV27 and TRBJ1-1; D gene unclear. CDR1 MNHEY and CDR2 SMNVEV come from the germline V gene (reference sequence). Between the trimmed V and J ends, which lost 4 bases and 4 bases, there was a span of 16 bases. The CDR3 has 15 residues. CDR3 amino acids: CASSSSGPRGTEAFF. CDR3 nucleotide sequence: TGTGCCAGCAGTTCATCCGGGCCCCGGGGCACTGAAGCTTTCTTT.

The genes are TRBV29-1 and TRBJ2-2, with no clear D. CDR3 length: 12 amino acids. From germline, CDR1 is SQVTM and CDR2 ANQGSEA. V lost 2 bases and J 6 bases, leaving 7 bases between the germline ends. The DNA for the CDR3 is TGCAGCGTTGAATGGCGGTCCGGGGAGCTGTTTTTT. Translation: CSVEWRSGELFF.

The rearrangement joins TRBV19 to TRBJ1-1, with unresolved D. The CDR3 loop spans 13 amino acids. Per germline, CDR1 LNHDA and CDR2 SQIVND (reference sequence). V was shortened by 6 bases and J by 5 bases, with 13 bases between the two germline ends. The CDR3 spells CASRETVQTEAFF. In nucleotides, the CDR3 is TGTGCCAGTAGGGAGACGGTTCAAACTGAAGCTTTCTTT. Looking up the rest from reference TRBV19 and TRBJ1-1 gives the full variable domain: DGGITQSPKYLFRKEGQNVTLSCEQNLNHDAMYWYRQDPGQGLRLIYYSQIVNDFQKGDIAEGYSVSREKKESFPLTVTSAQKNPTAFYLCASRETVQTEAFFGQGTRLTVV.

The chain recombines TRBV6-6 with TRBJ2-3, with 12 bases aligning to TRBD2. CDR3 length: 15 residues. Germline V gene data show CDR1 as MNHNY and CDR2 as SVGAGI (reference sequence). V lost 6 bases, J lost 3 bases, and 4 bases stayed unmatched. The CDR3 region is CASSHGTSGTDTQYF. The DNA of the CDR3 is TGTGCCAGCAGCCACGGGACTAGCGGGACAGATACGCAGTATTTT.

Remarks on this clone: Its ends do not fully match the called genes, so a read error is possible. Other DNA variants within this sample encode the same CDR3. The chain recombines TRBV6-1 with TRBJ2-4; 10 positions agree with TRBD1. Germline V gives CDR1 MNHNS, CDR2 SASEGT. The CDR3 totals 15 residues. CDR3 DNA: TGTGCCAGCAGCCTGGGGACAGGGGCCAAAAACAGTCAGTACTTC. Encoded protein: CASSLGTGAKNSQYF.

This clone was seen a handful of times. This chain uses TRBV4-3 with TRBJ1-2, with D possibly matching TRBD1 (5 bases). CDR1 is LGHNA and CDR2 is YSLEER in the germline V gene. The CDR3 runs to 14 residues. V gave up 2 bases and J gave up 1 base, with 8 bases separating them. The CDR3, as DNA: TGCGCCAGCAGCCAACAGGGAGGTAACTATGGCTACACCTTC. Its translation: CASSQQGGNYGYTF.

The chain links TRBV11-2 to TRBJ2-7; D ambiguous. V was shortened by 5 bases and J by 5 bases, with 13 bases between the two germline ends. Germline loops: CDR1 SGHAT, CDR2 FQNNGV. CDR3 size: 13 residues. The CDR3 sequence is CASSQERIHEQYF. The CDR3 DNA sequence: TGTGCCAGCAGCCAAGAGAGAATCCACGAGCAGTACTTC.

The CDR3 protein is CASSFQGLDTQYF. DNA for the CDR3: TGTGCCAGCAGTTTTCAGGGTCTGGATACGCAGTATTTT. The genes are TRBV27 and TRBJ2-3; possible D gene TRBD1, 5 bases. Germline V gene sequence: CDR1 MNHEY, CDR2 SMNVEV (reference sequence). The CDR3 totals 13 residues. The V and J ends lost 3 bases and 6 bases respectively, with 10 bases between them.